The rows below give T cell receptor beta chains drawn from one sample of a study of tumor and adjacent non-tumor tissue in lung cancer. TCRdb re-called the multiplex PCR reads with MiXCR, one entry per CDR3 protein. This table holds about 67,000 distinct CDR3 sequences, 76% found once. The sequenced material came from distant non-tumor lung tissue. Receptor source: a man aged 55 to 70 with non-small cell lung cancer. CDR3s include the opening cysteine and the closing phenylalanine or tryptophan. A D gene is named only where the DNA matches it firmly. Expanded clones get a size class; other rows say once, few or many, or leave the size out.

TGTAGCGTTGAGGTTGGCATCGAAGGGACCCAGTACTTC | CSVEVGIEGTQYF | 13 | TRBJ2-5 | . | . | TRBV29-1
TGTGCCAGCAGCCACTGGACTAACGGTAGGCAAGAGACCCAGTACTTC | CASSHWTNGRQETQYF | 16 | TRBJ2-5 | . | . | TRBV14
TGTGCCAGCAGTCTCCTGGCGGGCACAGATACGCAGTATTTT | CASSLLAGTDTQYF | 14 | TRBJ2-3 | . | . | TRBV28
TGTGCCAGCAGCCACGATCCAGGGACGAACACCGGGGAGCTGTTTTTT | CASSHDPGTNTGELFF | 16 | TRBJ2-2 | . | once | TRBV4-2
TGTGCCAGCATCCCGATAGGGGGTAGGGGCGAGCAGTACTTC | CASIPIGGRGEQYF | 14 | TRBJ2-7 | . | . | TRBV4-2
TGCAGCGTCTCCCCCGGATCCAACACTGAATCTTTCTTT | CSVSPGSNTESFF | 13 | TRBJ1-1 | . | once | TRBV29-1
TGTGCCAGCAGTGCCTCGACAGGAATGAACACTGATGTCTTCTTT | CASSASTGMNTDVFF | 15 | TRBJ1-1 | . | . | TRBV6-2/TRBV6-3
TGCAGCCTTGAAGGCGGACAGATCGGTGAGCAGTACTTC | CSLEGGQIGEQYF | 13 | TRBJ2-7 | . | once | TRBV29-1
TGCGTCAGCTGGGACGGGAACACTGAAACTTTCTTT | CVSWDGNTETFF | 12 | TRBJ1-1 | . | once | TRBV10-2
TGCAGTGCGCTCTTGACGCAGGGGACTGGTTCACCCCTCCACTTT | CSALLTQGTGSPLHF | 15 | TRBJ1-6 | . | few | TRBV20-1
TGTGCCTGCAGTCAAAGTGTCGGGGCCACCCTCTACGAGCAGTACTTC | CACSQSVGATLYEQYF | 16 | TRBJ2-7 | . | . | TRBV6-1
TGTGATAGCAGCCAAGAGGATGGGGCTAGCGGCTACAAGCAGTACTTC | CDSSQEDGASGYKQYF | 16 | TRBJ2-7 | TRBD2 | . | TRBV4-2
TGCAGTGCTAGATTCGAGGGGGTCTACACCTTC | CSARFEGVYTF | 11 | TRBJ1-2 | . | . | TRBV29-1
TGCAGCGTTGACCCATGTTGGGGCAATCAGTCCCAGCATTTT | CSVDPCWGNQSQHF | 14 | TRBJ1-5 | . | . | TRBV29-1
TGCGCCAGCAACCAGCTAGCGGGAGGCACAGATACACAGTATTTT | CASNQLAGGTDTQYF | 15 | TRBJ2-3 | TRBD2 | . | TRBV5-1
TGTGCCAGCAGTAGAGACACGTTGACCCAGTACTTC | CASSRDTLTQYF | 12 | TRBJ2-5 | . | . | TRBV6-2/TRBV6-3
TGTGCCAGCAGCGCCGGGACTAGCGGCTACGAGCAGTACTTC | CASSAGTSGYEQYF | 14 | TRBJ2-7 | TRBD2 | few | TRBV9
TGTGCCCGCAACTTGCGGACTAGCGCCTGGAATGAGCAGTTCTTC | CARNLRTSAWNEQFF | 15 | TRBJ2-1 | TRBD2 | . | TRBV13
TGTGCCAGCAGCGGGTCACCGGGACAACTCACAGATACGCAGTATTTT | CASSGSPGQLTDTQYF | 16 | TRBJ2-3 | . | many | TRBV5-4
TGTGCCAGCAGCCCCGATGGGTGGGAAGGTACGCAGTATTTT | CASSPDGWEGTQYF | 14 | TRBJ2-3 | . | many | TRBV28
TGTGCCACCAGGGGACAACAGAACACTGAAGCTTTCTTT | CATRGQQNTEAFF | 13 | TRBJ1-1 | . | many | TRBV10-3
TGCAGCGTTGAGGTCCCCGGGTTTAGTGAAGTTTTCTTT | CSVEVPGFSEVFF | 13 | TRBJ1-1 | . | . | TRBV29-1
TGCGCCAGCAGCAGAGGAAGGGGGCAAAGGACGACCCAGTACTTC | CASSRGRGQRTTQYF | 15 | TRBJ2-5 | TRBD1 | . | TRBV4-1
TGCACCATCAGCGAGTCGCCGGGATACTACGAGCAGTACTTC | CTISESPGYYEQYF | 14 | TRBJ2-7 | . | once | TRBV10-2
TGTGCCAGCAGCCCTATCGGGAGTGTGGGAGATACGCAGTATTTT | CASSPIGSVGDTQYF | 15 | TRBJ2-3 | . | . | TRBV11-2
TGTGACAGCAGCTTAGGAGATCGGACTGAAGGGGACGAGCAGTACTTC | CDSSLGDRTEGDEQYF | 16 | TRBJ2-7 | . | . | TRBV11-2
TGTGCTAGCAGTGCATCCATTATAGGGGAGCAGTACTTC | CASSASIIGEQYF | 13 | TRBJ2-7 | . | once | TRBV12-3/TRBV12-4
TGTGCCATCAGTGAACATGGGACTAGCGGGAGGGACTCTGGGCTCAACGTCCCGACTTTC | CAISEHGTSGRDSGLNVPTF | 20 | TRBJ2-6 | TRBD2 | . | TRBV10-3
TGTGCCAGCAGTTACGGCCGAAGGATTAGCACAGATACGCAGTATTTT | CASSYGRRISTDTQYF | 16 | TRBJ2-3 | . | medium-sized | TRBV6-5
TGCGCCAGCAGCTTGTCCCCCGGGACTAGTAACCAAGAGACCCAGTACTTC | CASSLSPGTSNQETQYF | 17 | TRBJ2-5 | TRBD2 | many | TRBV5-1
TGTGCCACACGGGGGGCAGTACAAAACATTCAGTACTTC | CATRGAVQNIQYF | 13 | TRBJ2-4 | . | . | TRBV6-1
TGCACTAGCAGCCAAGATCGCAACTACAATGAGCAGTTCTTC | CTSSQDRNYNEQFF | 14 | TRBJ2-1 | . | . | TRBV4-1
TGTGTCAGCAGTTCGCTAGCGAGTCGGTACGAGCAATACTTC | CVSSSLASRYEQYF | 14 | TRBJ2-7 | . | . | TRBV6-2/TRBV6-3
TGTGCCAGCACCAGACTAGTGGACCTCCAAGAGACCCAGTACTTC | CASTRLVDLQETQYF | 15 | TRBJ2-5 | . | . | TRBV28
TGTGCCAGCAGAGCGGGAGATGCGCAGTATTTT | CASRAGDAQYF | 11 | TRBJ2-3 | TRBD2 | few | TRBV2
TGTCCCAGCAGCCATATCCGGACAGGGAATCATGGCTACACCTTC | CPSSHIRTGNHGYTF | 15 | TRBJ1-2 | TRBD1 | . | TRBV5-4
TGTAGCGTTGAAGATGTGACAGGGAAAAGCATTCAGTACTTT | CSVEDVTGKSIQYF | 14 | TRBJ2-4 | TRBD1 | . | TRBV29-1
TGTGGCAGCAGTGACAACTCAGGTGCCAACGTCCTGACTTTC | CGSSDNSGANVLTF | 14 | TRBJ2-6 | . | . | TRBV6-1
TGTGCCAGTACCATCCCCGGGTTTAGCAATCAGCCCCAGCATTTT | CASTIPGFSNQPQHF | 15 | TRBJ1-5 | . | few | TRBV19
TGTACCAGCAGCCAGGAAGCGGGAAGTGGCAATGAGCAGCTCTTC | CTSSQEAGSGNEQLF | 15 | TRBJ2-1 | TRBD2 | once | TRBV11-3
TGTGCCAGCAGCCCCAGCCGACTAGCGTCGTCCTACGAGCAGTACTTC | CASSPSRLASSYEQYF | 16 | TRBJ2-7 | TRBD2 | . | TRBV11-2
TGTCCCAGCAGCTTGTTTCGGAGAACTTACGAGCAGTACTTC | CPSSLFRRTYEQYF | 14 | TRBJ2-7 | . | . | TRBV5-5
TGCGCCAGCAGCCGCTGGACTAGCGGGGGGCAAGAAACCCAGTACTTC | CASSRWTSGGQETQYF | 16 | TRBJ2-5 | TRBD2 | . | TRBV14
TGCGCCAGCGGAGGGACTAGCGTGAGTAGGCCAGATACGCAGTATTTT | CASGGTSVSRPDTQYF | 16 | TRBJ2-3 | TRBD2 | few | TRBV5-1